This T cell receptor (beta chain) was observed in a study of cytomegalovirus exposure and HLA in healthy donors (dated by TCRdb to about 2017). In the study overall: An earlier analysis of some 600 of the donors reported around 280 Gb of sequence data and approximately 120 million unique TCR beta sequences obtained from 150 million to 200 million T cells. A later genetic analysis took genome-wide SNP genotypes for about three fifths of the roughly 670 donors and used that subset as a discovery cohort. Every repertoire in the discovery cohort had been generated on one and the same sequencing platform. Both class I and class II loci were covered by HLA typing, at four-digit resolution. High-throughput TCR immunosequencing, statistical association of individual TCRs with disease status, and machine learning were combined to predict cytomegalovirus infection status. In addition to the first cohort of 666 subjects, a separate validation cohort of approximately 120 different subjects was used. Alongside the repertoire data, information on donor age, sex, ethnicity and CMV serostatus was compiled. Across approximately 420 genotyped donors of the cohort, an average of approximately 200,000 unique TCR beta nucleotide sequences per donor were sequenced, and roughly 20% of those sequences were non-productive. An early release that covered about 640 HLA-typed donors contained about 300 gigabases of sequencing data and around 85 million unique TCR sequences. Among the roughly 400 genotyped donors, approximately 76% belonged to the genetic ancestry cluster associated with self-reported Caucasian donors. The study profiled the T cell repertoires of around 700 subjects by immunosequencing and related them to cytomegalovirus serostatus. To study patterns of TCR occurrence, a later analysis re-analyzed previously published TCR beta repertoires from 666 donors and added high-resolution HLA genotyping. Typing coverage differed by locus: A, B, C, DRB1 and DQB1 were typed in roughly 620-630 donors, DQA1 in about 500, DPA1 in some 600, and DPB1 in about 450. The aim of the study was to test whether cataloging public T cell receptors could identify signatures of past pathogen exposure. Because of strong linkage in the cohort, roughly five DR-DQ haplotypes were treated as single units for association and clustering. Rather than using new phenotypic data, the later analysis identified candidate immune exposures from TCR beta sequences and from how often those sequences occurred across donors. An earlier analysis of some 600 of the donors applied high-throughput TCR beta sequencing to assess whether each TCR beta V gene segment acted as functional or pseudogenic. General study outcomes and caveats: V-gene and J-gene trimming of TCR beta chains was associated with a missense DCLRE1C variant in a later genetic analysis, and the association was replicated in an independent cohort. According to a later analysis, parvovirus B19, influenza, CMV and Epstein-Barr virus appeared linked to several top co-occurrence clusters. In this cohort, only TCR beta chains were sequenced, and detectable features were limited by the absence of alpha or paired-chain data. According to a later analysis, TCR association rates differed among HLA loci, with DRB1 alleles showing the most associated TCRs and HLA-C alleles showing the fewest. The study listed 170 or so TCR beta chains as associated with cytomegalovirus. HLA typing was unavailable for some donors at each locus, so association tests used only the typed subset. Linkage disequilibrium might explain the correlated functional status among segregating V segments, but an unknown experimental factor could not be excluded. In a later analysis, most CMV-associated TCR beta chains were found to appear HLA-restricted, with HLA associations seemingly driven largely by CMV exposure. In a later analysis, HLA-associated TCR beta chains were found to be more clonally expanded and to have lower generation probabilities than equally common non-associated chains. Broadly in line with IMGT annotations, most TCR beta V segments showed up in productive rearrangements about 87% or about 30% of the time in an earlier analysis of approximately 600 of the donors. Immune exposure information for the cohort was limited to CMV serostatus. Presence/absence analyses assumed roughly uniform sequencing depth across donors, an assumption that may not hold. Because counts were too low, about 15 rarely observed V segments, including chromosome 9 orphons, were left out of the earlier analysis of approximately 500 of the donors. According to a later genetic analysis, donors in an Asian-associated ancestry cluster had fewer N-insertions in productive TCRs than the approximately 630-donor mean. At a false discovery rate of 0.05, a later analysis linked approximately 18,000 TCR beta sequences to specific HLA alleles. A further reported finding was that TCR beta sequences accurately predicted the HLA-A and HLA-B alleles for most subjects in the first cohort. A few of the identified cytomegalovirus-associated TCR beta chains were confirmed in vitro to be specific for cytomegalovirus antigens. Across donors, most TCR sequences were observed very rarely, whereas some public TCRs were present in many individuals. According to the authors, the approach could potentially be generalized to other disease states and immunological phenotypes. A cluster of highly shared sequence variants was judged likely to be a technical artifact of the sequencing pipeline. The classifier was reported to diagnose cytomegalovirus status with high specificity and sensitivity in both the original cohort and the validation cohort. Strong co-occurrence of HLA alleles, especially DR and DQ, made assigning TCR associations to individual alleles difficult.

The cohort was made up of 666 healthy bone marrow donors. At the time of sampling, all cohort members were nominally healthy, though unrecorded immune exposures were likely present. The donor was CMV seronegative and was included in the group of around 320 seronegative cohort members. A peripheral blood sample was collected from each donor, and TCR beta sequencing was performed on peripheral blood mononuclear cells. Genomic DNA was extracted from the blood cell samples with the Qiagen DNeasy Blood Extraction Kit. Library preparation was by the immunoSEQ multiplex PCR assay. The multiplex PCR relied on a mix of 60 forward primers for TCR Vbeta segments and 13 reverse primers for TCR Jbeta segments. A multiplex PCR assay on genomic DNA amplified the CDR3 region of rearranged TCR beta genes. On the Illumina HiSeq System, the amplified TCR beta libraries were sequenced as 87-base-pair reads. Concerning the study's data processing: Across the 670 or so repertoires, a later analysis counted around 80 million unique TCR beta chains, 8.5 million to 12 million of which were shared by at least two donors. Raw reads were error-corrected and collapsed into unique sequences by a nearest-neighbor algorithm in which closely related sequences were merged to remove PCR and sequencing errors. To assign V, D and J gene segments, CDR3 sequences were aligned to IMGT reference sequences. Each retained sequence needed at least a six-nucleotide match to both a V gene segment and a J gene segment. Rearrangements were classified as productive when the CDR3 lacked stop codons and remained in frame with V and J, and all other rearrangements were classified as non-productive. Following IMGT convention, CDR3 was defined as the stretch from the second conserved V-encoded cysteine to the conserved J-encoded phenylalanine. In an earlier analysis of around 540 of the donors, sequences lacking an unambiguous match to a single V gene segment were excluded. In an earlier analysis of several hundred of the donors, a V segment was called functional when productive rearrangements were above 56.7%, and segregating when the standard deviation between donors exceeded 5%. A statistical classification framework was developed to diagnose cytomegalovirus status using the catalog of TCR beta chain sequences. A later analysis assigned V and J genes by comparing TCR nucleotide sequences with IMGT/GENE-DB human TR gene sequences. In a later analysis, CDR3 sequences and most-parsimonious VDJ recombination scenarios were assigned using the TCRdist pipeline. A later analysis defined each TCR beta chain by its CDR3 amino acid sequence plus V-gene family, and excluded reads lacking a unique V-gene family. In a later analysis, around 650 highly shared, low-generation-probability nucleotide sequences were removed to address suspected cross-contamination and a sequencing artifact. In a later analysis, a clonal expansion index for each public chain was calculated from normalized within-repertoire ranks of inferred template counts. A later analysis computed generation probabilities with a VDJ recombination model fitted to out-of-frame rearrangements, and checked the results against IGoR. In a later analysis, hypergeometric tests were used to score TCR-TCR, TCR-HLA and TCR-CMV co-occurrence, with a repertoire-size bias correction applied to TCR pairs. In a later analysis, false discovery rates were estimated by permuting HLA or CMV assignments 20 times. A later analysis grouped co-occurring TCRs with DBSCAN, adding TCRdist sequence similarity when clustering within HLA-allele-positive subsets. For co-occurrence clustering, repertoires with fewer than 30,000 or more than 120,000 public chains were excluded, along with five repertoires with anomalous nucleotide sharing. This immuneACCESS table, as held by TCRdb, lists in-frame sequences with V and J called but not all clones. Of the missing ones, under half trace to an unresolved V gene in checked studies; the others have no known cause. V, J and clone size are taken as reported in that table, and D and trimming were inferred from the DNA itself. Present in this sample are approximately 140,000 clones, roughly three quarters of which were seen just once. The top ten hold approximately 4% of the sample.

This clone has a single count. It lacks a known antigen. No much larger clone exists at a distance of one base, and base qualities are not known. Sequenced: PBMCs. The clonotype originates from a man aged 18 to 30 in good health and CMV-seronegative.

The CDR3 reads as follows: CASSHRLGADEQYF. The bases read TGTGCCAGCAGCCACCGCTTGGGGGCGGACGAGCAGTACTTC. The rearrangement joined TRBV27 to TRBJ2-7, with TRBD1 as a weak D call on 6 bases. The CDR3 runs 14 amino acids, cysteine and phenylalanine included. The read is trimmed to its CDR3 DNA, 42 bases read in frame from base 1. Deletion took 6 bases off V and 5 bases off J, with a span of 17 bases between the germline ends. From a lookup of the germline V gene (reference sequence), CDR1 and CDR2 are MNHEY and SMNVEV.